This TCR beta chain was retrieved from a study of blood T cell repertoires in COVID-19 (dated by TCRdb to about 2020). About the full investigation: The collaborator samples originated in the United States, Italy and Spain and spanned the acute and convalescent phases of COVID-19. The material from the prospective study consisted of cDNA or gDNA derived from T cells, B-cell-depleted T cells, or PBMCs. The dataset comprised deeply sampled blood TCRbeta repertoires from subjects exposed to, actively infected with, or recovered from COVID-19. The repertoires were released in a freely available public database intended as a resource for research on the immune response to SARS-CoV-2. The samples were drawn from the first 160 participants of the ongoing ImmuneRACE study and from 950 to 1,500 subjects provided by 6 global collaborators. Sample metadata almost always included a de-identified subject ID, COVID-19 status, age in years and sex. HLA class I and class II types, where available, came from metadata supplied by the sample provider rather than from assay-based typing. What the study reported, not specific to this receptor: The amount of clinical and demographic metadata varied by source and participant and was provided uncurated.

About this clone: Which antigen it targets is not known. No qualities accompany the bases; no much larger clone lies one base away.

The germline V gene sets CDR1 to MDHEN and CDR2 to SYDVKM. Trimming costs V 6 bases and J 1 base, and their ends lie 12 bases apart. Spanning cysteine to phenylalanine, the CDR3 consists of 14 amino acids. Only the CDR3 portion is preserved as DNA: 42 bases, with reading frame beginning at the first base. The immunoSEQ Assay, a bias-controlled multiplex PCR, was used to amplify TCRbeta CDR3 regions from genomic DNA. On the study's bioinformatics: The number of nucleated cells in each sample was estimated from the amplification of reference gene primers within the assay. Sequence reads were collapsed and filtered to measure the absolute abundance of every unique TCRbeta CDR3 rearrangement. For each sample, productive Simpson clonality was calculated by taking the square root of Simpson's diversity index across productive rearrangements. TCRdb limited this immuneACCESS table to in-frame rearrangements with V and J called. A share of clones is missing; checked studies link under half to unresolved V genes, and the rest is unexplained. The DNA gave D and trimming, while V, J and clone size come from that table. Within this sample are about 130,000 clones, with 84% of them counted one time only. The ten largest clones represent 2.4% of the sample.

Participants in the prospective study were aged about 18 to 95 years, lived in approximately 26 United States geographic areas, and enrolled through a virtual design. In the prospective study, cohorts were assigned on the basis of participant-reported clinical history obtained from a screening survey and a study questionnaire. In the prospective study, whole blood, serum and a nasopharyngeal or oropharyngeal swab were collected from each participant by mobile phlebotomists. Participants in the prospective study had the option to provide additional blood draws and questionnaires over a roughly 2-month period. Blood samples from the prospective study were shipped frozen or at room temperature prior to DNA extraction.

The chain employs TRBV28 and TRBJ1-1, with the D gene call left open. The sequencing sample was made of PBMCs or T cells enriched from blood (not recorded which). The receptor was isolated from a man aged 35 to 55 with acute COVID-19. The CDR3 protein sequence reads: CASSPGLWNTEAFF. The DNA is TGTGCCAGCAGCCCTGGCCTCTGGAACACTGAAGCTTTCTTT.